This T cell receptor (beta chain) stems from a study of metastatic and nonmetastatic thyroid tumors. At the level of the study: Patients with malignant and benign thyroid disease provided blood and tumor or nodule tissue, whose repertoires were compared. Study observations and caveats: When malignant thyroid tumors were compared with benign nodules, TCR beta diversity was reportedly significantly higher in the malignant tumors. This held in both blood and tumor samples.

Patients had received no treatment of any kind before thyroid surgery. This clone rates as large (0.1 to 1%). Its specificity is not known. Original processing notes: Variation in CDR3 across clinicopathological groups served as the basis for constructing a distant-metastasis classifier in papillary thyroid cancer. TCRdb re-analyzed the PCR reads through MiXCR. It is TCRdb's table, rather than the study itself, that gives the V and J calls and clone size. The repertoire has more than 7,000 clones, approximately 30% of them found once; the top ten carry 5.5% to 7%. The junction had 9 bases not matched to a gene; V was cut back by 6 bases and J by 6 bases. The germline V gene has CDR1 WNHNN and CDR2 SYGVQD (reference sequence). This CDR3 has 15 residues.

The chain has TRBV10-1 and TRBJ1-5; the match to TRBD1 covers 9 bases. The receptor's source is a female donor with papillary thyroid cancer or a benign thyroid nodule (not recorded which). Some clones in this sample may be carry-over from other donors' samples. Source material: adjacent normal tissue. In DNA form, the CDR3 reads TGCGCCAGCAGCGGGGGAACAGGGGGCGGTCAGCCCCAGCATTTT. This sequence encodes CASSGGTGGGQPQHF.